The clone carrying this T cell receptor (beta chain) was detected only a few times. What it recognizes is unknown. These data belong to a study of T cells in Graves' hyperthyroidism and ophthalmopathy. Study-wide results and limits: Appearing also in blood were most of the thyroid clonotypes expanded above 0.001.

What was amplified from RNA transcripts were TCR beta CDR3 regions. Using the HTBI primer set, a first-round RT-PCR was run on the TCR CDR3. TCRdb re-called the multiplex PCR reads with MiXCR, one entry per CDR3 protein. The data contain approximately 480,000 distinct CDR3 sequences, around 20% of them singletons. The germline V and J ends were trimmed by 6 bases and 4 bases, with 6 bases remaining between them. CDR3 length: 12 residues. Germline CDR1 and CDR2: SEHNR and FQNEAQ (reference sequence). The authors took PBMCs from 10 ml fresh peripheral blood. The sequencing sample was made of blood. The source is a young man with Graves' hyperthyroidism. The chain carries TRBV7-9 and TRBJ2-2; weak D call: TRBD2 (5 bases). In DNA form, the CDR3 reads TGTGCCAGCAGAGCGGCCACCGGGGAGCTGTTTTTT. Translating it yields CASRAATGELFF.